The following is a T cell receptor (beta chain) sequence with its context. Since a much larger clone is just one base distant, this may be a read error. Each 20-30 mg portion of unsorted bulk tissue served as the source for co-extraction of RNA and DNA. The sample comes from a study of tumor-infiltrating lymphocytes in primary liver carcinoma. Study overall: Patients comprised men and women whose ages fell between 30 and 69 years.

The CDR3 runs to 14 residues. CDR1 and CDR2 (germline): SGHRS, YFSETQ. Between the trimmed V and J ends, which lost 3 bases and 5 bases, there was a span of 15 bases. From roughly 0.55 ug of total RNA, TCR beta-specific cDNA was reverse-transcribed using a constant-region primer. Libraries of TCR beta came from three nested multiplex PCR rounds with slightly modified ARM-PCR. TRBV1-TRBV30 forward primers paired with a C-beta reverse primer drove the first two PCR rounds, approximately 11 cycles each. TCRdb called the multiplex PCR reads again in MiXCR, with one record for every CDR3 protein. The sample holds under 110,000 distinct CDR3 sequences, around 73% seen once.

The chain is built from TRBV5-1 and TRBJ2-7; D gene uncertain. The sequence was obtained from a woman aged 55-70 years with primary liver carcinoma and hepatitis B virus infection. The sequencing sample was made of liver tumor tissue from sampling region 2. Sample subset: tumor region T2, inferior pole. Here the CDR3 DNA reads TGCGCCAGCAGCTCGGCCCCGGTAGCAAACGAGCAGTACTTC. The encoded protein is CASSSAPVANEQYF. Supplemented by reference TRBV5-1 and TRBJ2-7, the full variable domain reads KAGVTQTPRYLIKTRGQQVTLSCSPISGHRSVSWYQQTPGQGLQFLFEYFSETQRNKGNFPGRFSGRQFSNSRSEMNVSTLELGDSALYLCASSSAPVANEQYFGPGTRLTVT.